This section outlines one T cell receptor beta chain sequence together with its context. The data were obtained in a study of T cells after yellow fever vaccination. Germline V gives CDR1 MNHNY, CDR2 SVGAGI (reference sequence). The CDR3 length is 15 residues. Trimming removed 6 bases from V and 2 bases from J; junction bases left unmatched: 7. One entry per CDR3 protein, called by TCRdb with MiXCR from the 5' RACE reads. The sample lists hundreds of thousands of distinct CDR3 sequences; approximately 18% were seen once. The sequences come from PBMCs, collected before the yellow fever booster vaccination. The TCR sequence derives from a young man who received the YFV17D yellow fever vaccine. This sequence joins TRBV6-6 and TRBJ2-5; 9 bases line up with TRBD2. For the CDR3, the DNA is TGTGCCAGCAGAGAGACTAGCGGACCTCAAGAGACCCAGTACTTC. It specifies CASRETSGPQETQYF.